Below are 29 T cell receptor beta chains sequenced from a single sample in a study of PD-1 blockade in classical Hodgkin lymphoma. TCRdb's copy holds only in-frame clones and misses some; the assay was immunoSEQ multiplex PCR. The data show roughly 9,900 clones, about 94% seen once. Every patient had relapsed following autologous stem cell transplantation, and cohorts differed in brentuximab vedotin exposure. The sequences come from peripheral blood mononuclear cells (PBMCs), collected at baseline. The receptors derive from a human donor with classical Hodgkin lymphoma.

The chain has TRBV14 and TRBJ1-4, with D possibly matching TRBD1 (6 bases). The V and J ends lost 2 bases and 1 base respectively, with 14 bases between them. Germline V lookup: CDR1 SGHDN, CDR2 FVKESK. This CDR3 has 17 residues. CDR3 sequence: CASSQWILGGTNEKLFF. In DNA form, the CDR3 reads TGTGCCAGCAGCCAATGGATATTAGGGGGAACTAATGAAAAACTGTTTTTT.

The chain links TRBV7-9 to TRBJ2-2; D is unresolved. This CDR3 is 16 amino acids long. Germline CDR1 SEHNR, CDR2 FQNEAQ (reference sequence). Between the trimmed V and J ends, which lost 6 bases and 5 bases, there was a span of 19 bases. The CDR3 sequence is CASRTDGQRKTGELFF. In DNA, the CDR3 is TGTGCCAGCAGGACGGACGGCCAGCGAAAAACCGGGGAGCTGTTTTTT. Based on the CDR3 plus reference TRBV7-9 and TRBJ2-2, the full variable domain is DTGVSQNPRHKITKRGQNVTFRCDPISEHNRLYWYRQTLGQGPEFLTYFQNEAQLEKSRLLSDRFSAERPKGSFSTLEIQRTEQGDSAMYLCASRTDGQRKTGELFFGEGSRLTVL.

The J gene is TRBJ1-4, the V gene TRBV7-9; TRBD1 might be the D (5 bases). Trimming removed 1 base at V and 8 bases at J, with 11 bases between. CDR3 length equals 14 residues. In germline, CDR1 is SEHNR, CDR2 FQNEAQ (reference sequence). The CDR3, as DNA: TGTGCCAGCAGCTTAGTTGAAGGGGACGAAAAACTGTTTTTT. Its protein is CASSLVEGDEKLFF.

The V call is TRBV18, the J call TRBJ1-5; 8 bases match TRBD1. Germline V CDR1 and CDR2: KGHSH, LQKENI. The CDR3 is 17 residues long. Trimming took 6 bases from V and 1 from J; bases not matched to a gene: 11. The CDR3 loop is CASSPSTGAGSNQPQHF. The CDR3 DNA reads as TGTGCCAGCTCCCCTTCGACAGGGGCAGGGAGCAATCAGCCCCAGCATTTT.

The rearrangement uses TRBV11-2 and TRBJ1-2, with D unresolved. The germline CDR1 and CDR2 sequences are SGHAT and FQNNGV. This CDR3 comprises 14 residues. With 5 bases removed from V and 0 bases from J, the gap between germline ends came to 10 bases. DNA of the CDR3: TGTGCCAGCAGCGTCAGGATTTCTAACTATGGCTACACCTTC. It codes for CASSVRISNYGYTF. The whole variable domain, remainder taken from reference TRBV11-2 and TRBJ1-2, is EAGVAQSPRYKIIEKRQSVAFWCNPISGHATLYWYQQILGQGPKLLIQFQNNGVVDDSQLPKDRFSAERLKGVDSTLKIQPAKLEDSAVYLCASSVRISNYGYTFGSGTRLTVV.

This clone was detected a few times. This chain joins TRBV2 and TRBJ2-2; no clear D. Trimming stripped 3 bases from V and 0 bases from J, with 8 bases between. Germline values: CDR1 SNHLY, CDR2 FYNNEI. The CDR3 consists of 15 residues. The CDR3 DNA is TGTGCCAGCAGTGAGGGCAGAGCGAACACCGGGGAGCTGTTTTTT. Encoded protein: CASSEGRANTGELFF.

The CDR3 sequence: CASGKVGGYTF. CDR3 DNA: TGTGCCAGCGGCAAGGTGGGGGGCTACACCTTC. This sequence joins TRBV28 and TRBJ1-2, with unresolved D. The length of the CDR3 is 11 residues. The V gene lost 8 bases and the J gene lost 8 bases, with 12 bases spanning the gap. Per germline, CDR1 MDHEN and CDR2 SYDVKM.

V gene TRBV14 combines with J gene TRBJ2-7, with D unresolved. Looked up from germline, CDR1 is SGHDN and CDR2 is FVKESK. The CDR3 loop spans 12 amino acids. Trimming took off 1 base at V and 4 bases at J, with 5 bases between the two ends. CDR3 in DNA: TGTGCCAGCAGCCAAGTCCGGTACGAGCAGTACTTC. Translated, it gives CASSQVRYEQYF. The variable domain in full, completed from reference TRBV14 and TRBJ2-7, reads EAGVTQFPSHSVIEKGQTVTLRCDPISGHDNLYWYRRVMGKEIKFLLHFVKESKQDESGMPNNRFLAERTGGTYSTLKVQPAELEDSGVYFCASSQVRYEQYFGPGTRLTVT.

The rearrangement links TRBV9 to TRBJ2-7, with D perhaps TRBD1 (6 bases). Germline V gene sequence: CDR1 SGDLS, CDR2 YYNGEE. This CDR3 region has 15 residues. Trimming pared 4 bases from V and 3 bases from J, leaving 17 bases between. The CDR3 protein is CASSPGPGTLYEQYF. DNA for the CDR3: TGTGCCAGCAGCCCCGGACCCGGGACACTCTACGAGCAGTACTTC.

V and J are TRBV11-2 and TRBJ2-5, with TRBD2 matching 8 bases. CDR3 length: 16 amino acids. Germline lookup yields CDR1 SGHAT and CDR2 FQNNGV. V dropped 7 bases and J dropped 5; count of bases not matched to a gene: 15. Here the CDR3 DNA reads TGTGCCAGCATCCTGCGGACCTCGGGAGGGGTCGAGACCCAGTACTTC. Translating gives CASILRTSGGVETQYF.

The genes are TRBV9 and TRBJ1-2; 8 nucleotides line up with TRBD1. This CDR3 contains 15 residues. V dropped 2 bases and J dropped 2; count of bases not matched to a gene: 5. CDR1 is SGDLS, CDR2 YYNGEE, per germline. The CDR3 DNA sequence: TGTGCCAGCAGCGTTCGGACAGGGTGGAACTATGGCTACACCTTC. Encoded protein: CASSVRTGWNYGYTF.

The CDR3 nucleotides are TGTGCCAGCAGTTTTCCATCGGACAGGCGGTTTGGCTACACCTTC. It translates to CASSFPSDRRFGYTF. The chain combines TRBV28 with TRBJ1-2; 7 bases are a match to TRBD1. Germline values: CDR1 MDHEN, CDR2 SYDVKM. V lost 3 bases and J lost 7; bases outside the gene matches: 11. The CDR3 contains 15 residues.

The chain couples TRBV19 to TRBJ2-5, with unresolved D. The CDR3 is made up of 13 amino acids. Per germline, CDR1 LNHDA and CDR2 SQIVND (reference sequence). The V end lost 7 bases, the J end lost 0 bases, and 9 bases lay between the germline ends. CDR3 DNA sequence: TGTGCCAGTACCTTTGCGAACCAAGAGACCCAGTACTTC. This encodes CASTFANQETQYF.

This chain connects TRBV28 to TRBJ1-1; 7 bases line up with TRBD1. Trimming at V came to 3 bases and at J to 1 base, leaving 5 bases not matched to a gene. The CDR3 has 15 residues. Germline V gives CDR1 MDHEN, CDR2 SYDVKM. The CDR3 sequence is CASSLAGTANTEAFF. The CDR3 coding sequence is TGTGCCAGCAGTTTGGCCGGGACAGCGAACACTGAAGCTTTCTTT.

The J gene is TRBJ1-5, the V gene TRBV28, with D unclear. V gave up 6 bases and J gave up 2 bases, with 14 bases separating them. The length of the CDR3 is 15 residues. Germline loops: CDR1 MDHEN, CDR2 SYDVKM. Here the CDR3 reads CASSPEVGGNQPQHF. Here the CDR3 DNA reads TGTGCCAGCAGCCCGGAGGTTGGGGGCAATCAGCCCCAGCATTTT.

This clone was picked up one time. The rearrangement links TRBV19 to TRBJ2-5; either TRBD1 or TRBD2 may supply D (5 bases each). Trimming took off 5 bases at V and 2 bases at J, with 18 bases between the two ends. This CDR3 has 16 residues. The germline V gene has CDR1 LNHDA and CDR2 SQIVND (reference sequence). CDR3 DNA sequence: TGTGCCAGTAGTCCGCACCCGGGACGAGAACAAGAGACCCAGTACTTC. It encodes CASSPHPGREQETQYF. Using reference TRBV19 and TRBJ2-5 for the parts outside the CDR3, the full variable domain is DGGITQSPKYLFRKEGQNVTLSCEQNLNHDAMYWYRQDPGQGLRLIYYSQIVNDFQKGDIAEGYSVSREKKESFPLTVTSAQKNPTAFYLCASSPHPGREQETQYFGPGTRLLVL.

The genes are TRBV7-3 and TRBJ2-7; 7 bases line up with TRBD1. V lost 3 bases to trimming and J lost 1 base; unmatched junction nucleotides: 6. Germline CDR1 and CDR2: SGHTA and FQGTGA. The CDR3 sequence is 15 residues long. The CDR3 loop reads CASSLYRGESYEQYF. The CDR3 DNA sequence: TGTGCCAGCAGCTTGTACAGGGGCGAGTCCTACGAGCAGTACTTC.

V and J are TRBV5-1 and TRBJ2-7, with D hard to call. Germline-derived CDR1 and CDR2 are SGHRS and YFSETQ. V was trimmed by 6 bases and J by 4 bases, leaving 14 bases between them. This CDR3 spans 13 amino acids. The CDR3 spells CASNEGSRYEQYF. The CDR3 coding sequence is TGCGCCAGCAATGAAGGCTCCCGGTACGAGCAGTACTTC.

This chain connects TRBV6-1 to TRBJ2-1, with a possible D match to TRBD2 (7 bases). The V end was cut by 4 bases, the J end by 4 bases, with 17 bases between. The CDR3 sequence is 16 residues long. Germline CDR1 reads MNHNS; CDR2 reads SASEGT. Here the CDR3 reads CASSGASGGGYNEQFF. CDR3 DNA: TGTGCCAGCAGTGGCGCTAGCGGAGGGGGATACAATGAGCAGTTCTTC.

In this sample, this clone is large. The genes are TRBV12-5 and TRBJ2-1; possible D gene TRBD2, 6 bases. Trimming pared 5 bases from V and 2 bases from J, leaving 13 bases between. Germline assignment: CDR1 LGHNT and CDR2 FRNRAP. The CDR3 totals 15 residues. The CDR3: CASGPPAGAYNEQFF. CDR3 nucleotides: TGTGCTAGTGGTCCCCCAGCGGGTGCCTACAATGAGCAGTTCTTC.

The gene calls are TRBV7-3 and TRBJ2-1; D might be TRBD1 or TRBD2, each matching 5 bases. V lost 4 bases and J 6 bases, leaving 22 bases between the germline ends. The CDR3 contains 17 residues. The germline CDR1 and CDR2 sequences are SGHTA and FQGTGA. The CDR3 DNA reads TGTGCCAGCAGCTCCCAGGGCCGCGGGTATAGAAGCAATGAGCAGTTCTTC. Translating it yields CASSSQGRGYRSNEQFF.

This rearrangement joins TRBV19 to TRBJ2-5; D may be TRBD1 or TRBD2 (5 bases each). CDR1 is LNHDA and CDR2 is SQIVND in the germline V gene (reference sequence). Trimming removed 5 bases from V and 7 bases from J, with 14 bases in between. This CDR3 has 13 residues. The CDR3 DNA reads TGTGCCAGTAGTTTCCAGGGAGACGGGACCCAGTACTTC. It is translated as CASSFQGDGTQYF.

The V and J genes are TRBV18 and TRBJ1-2, with D maybe TRBD1 (5 bases). The CDR3 totals 12 residues. V lost 2 bases and J lost 8, with 9 bases in between. Per the germline V gene, CDR1 is KGHSH and CDR2 is LQKENI. CDR3 nucleotides: TGTGCCAGCTCACCATACAGGCCGGGCTACACCTTC. Its translation is CASSPYRPGYTF.

V and J are TRBV6-1 and TRBJ2-5, with D perhaps TRBD1 (6 bases). The length of the CDR3 is 13 residues. V lost 2 bases and J 4 bases, leaving 8 bases between the germline ends. Germline V gives CDR1 MNHNS, CDR2 SASEGT. CDR3 in DNA: TGTGCCAGCAGTGAAACAGGGAGAGAGACCCAGTACTTC. Its translation: CASSETGRETQYF.

The chain recombines TRBV9 with TRBJ2-3; 7 bases line up with TRBD1. The germline gives CDR1 SGDLS, CDR2 YYNGEE. V was clipped by 2 bases and J by 1 base; unmatched bases: 1. This CDR3 has 14 amino acids. CDR3 protein: CASSVGQRTDTQYF. CDR3 in DNA: TGTGCCAGCAGCGTGGGACAGCGCACAGATACGCAGTATTTT.

The gene calls are TRBV7-3 and TRBJ2-2; D is possibly TRBD2 (5 bases). The length of the CDR3 is 17 residues. Looked up from germline, CDR1 is SGHTA and CDR2 is FQGTGA. V shed 2 bases and J shed 0 bases, with 13 bases lying between them. Here the CDR3 reads CASSLYRERANTGELFF. In nucleotides, the CDR3 is TGTGCCAGCAGCTTATACCGGGAACGCGCGAACACCGGGGAGCTGTTTTTT.

The chain combines TRBV11-2 with TRBJ2-5; 10 positions match TRBD2. V trimming: 3 bases; J trimming: 5 bases; junction bases outside the gene matches: 6. The CDR3 extends over 15 amino acids. CDR1 and CDR2 (germline): SGHAT, FQNNGV. The DNA for the CDR3 is TGTGCCAGCAGCTTTCTAGCGGGAGTAGGGGAGACCCAGTACTTC. Translating it yields CASSFLAGVGETQYF.

This clone was counted a few times. This chain connects TRBV6-1 to TRBJ1-5, with 7 bases identical to TRBD1. CDR3 length: 13 residues. Per germline, CDR1 MNHNS and CDR2 SASEGT. With 8 bases clipped from V and 6 bases from J, the junction kept 7 bases outside the gene matches. CDR3: CASGSDRTQPQHF. CDR3 nucleotides: TGTGCCAGCGGGTCGGACAGGACTCAGCCCCAGCATTTT.

V is TRBV25-1 and J is TRBJ2-2; the D is unclear. Germline CDR1 and CDR2: MGHDK and SYGVNS. The V end lost 5 bases, the J end lost 3 bases, and 10 bases lay between the germline ends. This CDR3 spans 14 amino acids. The CDR3 region is CASSFLTDTGELFF. In nucleotides, the CDR3 is TGTGCCAGCAGTTTCTTGACGGACACCGGGGAGCTGTTTTTT.